This TCR beta chain was sequenced during a study of T cell responses to AZD1222 COVID-19 vaccine. The CDR3 has 13 residues. V dropped 7 bases and J dropped 7 bases, with 15 bases sitting between them. Germline V lookup: CDR1 SNHLY, CDR2 FYNNEI. The data were produced by immunoSEQ multiplex PCR, yet TCRdb's version contains in-frame clones alone and is incomplete. The sample contains roughly 150,000 clones, around 85% of which appear only once. Study-level findings and limits: Most donors were white British, females outnumbered males, and clonal diversity was possibly underestimated.

This clone was recorded once. Its specificity is unknown. The starting material was peripheral blood, obtained after recovery from COVID-19. The source of this sequence is an adult who had recovered from COVID-19. V gene TRBV2 combines with J gene TRBJ2-3; the D call may be TRBD1 or TRBD2 (6 bases each). The CDR3 DNA sequence: TGTGCCAGCATGGGGGGCCTTGGAAATACGCAGTATTTT. Translating gives CASMGGLGNTQYF.